The 4 T cell receptor beta chains below all came from one sample that was sequenced in a study of T-cell memory formation after mild COVID-19. TCRdb reanalysed the 5' RACE reads using MiXCR and keeps one entry per CDR3 protein. The sample carries roughly 400,000 distinct CDR3 sequences, roughly 15% recorded once. The sample consisted of PBMCs or a T cell subset sorted from them (not recorded which). Every receptor here comes from a man aged 18 to 29 who had mild COVID-19 (a few samples of this study predate the infection). Cell type and time point are not known.

This clonotype has just a few counts. The V and J genes are TRBV3-1 and TRBJ2-2, with TRBD1 identical over 8 bases. V shed 4 bases and J 5 bases; nucleotides not matched to a gene: 9. The germline V gene encodes CDR1 LGHDT and CDR2 YNNKEL (reference sequence). The CDR3 spans 16 residues. CDR3 region: CASSPSWTGSTGELFF. CDR3 coding DNA: TGTGCCAGCAGCCCGTCATGGACAGGGAGTACCGGGGAGCTGTTTTTT.

This clonotype was recorded a few times. This chain joins TRBV4-3 and TRBJ2-1; D remains unclear. Trimming cost V 0 bases and J 9 bases, with 12 bases left between them. CDR1 is LGHNA and CDR2 is YSLEER in the germline V gene. The CDR3 runs to 14 residues. The CDR3 sequence is CASSQDSRGSEQFF. The CDR3 DNA sequence: TGCGCCAGCAGCCAAGATTCGCGAGGCAGTGAGCAGTTCTTC.

This clonotype showed up just a few times. The chain is built from TRBV7-2 and TRBJ2-3; the match to TRBD1 covers 11 bases. V trimming: 2 bases; J trimming: 3 bases; junction bases outside the gene matches: 4. The germline V gene has CDR1 SGHTA and CDR2 FQGNSA. There are 16 residues in the CDR3. The DNA of the CDR3 is TGTGCCAGCAGCTTACGGACAGGGGGCAGGACAGATACGCAGTATTTT. It codes for CASSLRTGGRTDTQYF. The full variable domain, in which reference TRBV7-2 and TRBJ2-3 provide the parts outside the CDR3, is GAGVSQSPSNKVTEKGKDVELRCDPISGHTALYWYRQSLGQGLEFLIYFQGNSAPDKSGLPSDRFSAERTGGSVSTLTIQRTQQEDSAVYLCASSLRTGGRTDTQYFGPGTRLTVL.

The gene calls are TRBV6-4 and TRBJ2-3; tentatively, D is TRBD2 (5 bases). Germline V gene lookup returns CDR1 MRHNA and CDR2 SNTAGT. V was cut by 6 bases and J by 3 bases, with 13 bases left in between. This CDR3 is 14 amino acids long. The CDR3 DNA sequence: TGTGCCAGCAGCGCCGGGATGTCGACAGATACGCAGTATTTT. As protein: CASSAGMSTDTQYF.